A selection of T cell receptor beta chains follows, all from one sample in a study of shared clonotypes between healthy human individuals. Profiled with immunoSEQ multiplex PCR; TCRdb holds only in-frame clones, not every one. The data contain fewer than 500,000 clones, about three quarters of them singletons. Sequencing used PBMCs. The receptors shown here come from a woman aged 40 to 49 in good health. Some clones in this sample may be carry-over from other donors' samples. The CDR3 runs from the conserved cysteine through the conserved F or W. The D gene is left open where the match is weak. Expanded clones get a size class; other rows say once, few or many, or leave the size out.

d_gene,abundance,v_gene,j_gene,CDR3aa,CDR3nt
.,.,TRBV29-1,TRBJ2-5,CSVPLEGFETQYF,TGCAGCGTCCCCCTTGAGGGGTTTGAGACCCAGTACTTC
TRBD1,.,TRBV6-1,TRBJ1-2,CASRLGQSNYGYTF,TGTGCCAGCAGGCTGGGACAGTCTAACTATGGCTACACCTTC
.,.,TRBV11-2,TRBJ2-5,CASSLDRGIEQYF,TGTGCCAGCAGCTTAGACCGGGGAATTGAGCAGTACTTC
.,.,TRBV2,TRBJ1-1,CASNPGVLVAFF,TGTGCCAGCAACCCAGGAGTTTTGGTTGCTTTCTTT
.,.,TRBV5-6,TRBJ2-1,CASSLPGWEQFF,TGTGCCAGCAGCTTGCCGGGGTGGGAGCAGTTCTTC
TRBD1,few,TRBV18,TRBJ1-1,CASSPLRDSNTEAFF,TGTGCCAGCTCACCACTCCGGGACAGTAACACTGAAGCTTTCTTT
.,.,TRBV11-3,TRBJ2-1,CASSLGSRNEQFF,TGTGCCAGCAGCTTAGGGAGTCGTAATGAGCAGTTCTTC
TRBD1,.,TRBV18,TRBJ1-2,CASSPLSGGDGYTF,TGTGCCAGCTCACCACTCTCAGGGGGCGATGGCTACACCTTC
TRBD1,.,TRBV19,TRBJ2-7,CASSGDRGYSYEQYF,TGTGCCAGTAGTGGTGACAGGGGGTACTCCTACGAGCAGTACTTC
.,many,TRBV9,TRBJ1-1,CASSARDHRNTEAFF,TGTGCCAGCAGCGCTCGGGACCACCGAAACACTGAAGCTTTCTTT
TRBD1,.,TRBV10-3,TRBJ1-2,CAISDLGTGDGYTF,TGTGCCATCAGTGATTTGGGGACAGGGGATGGCTACACCTTC
TRBD2,once,TRBV4-2,TRBJ2-3,CASSQGLAGVQLDTQYF,TGTGCCAGCAGCCAAGGGCTAGCGGGAGTCCAACTAGATACGCAGTATTTT
.,.,TRBV5-6,TRBJ2-7,CASSYGWEQYF,TGTGCCAGCAGCTACGGGTGGGAGCAGTACTTC
.,.,TRBV6-6,TRBJ1-1,CASRTEDYTEAFF,TGTGCCAGCAGGACAGAGGATTACACTGAAGCTTTCTTT
.,.,TRBV5-1,TRBJ2-5,CASSNSGFQETQYF,TGCGCCAGCAGCAACTCGGGCTTCCAAGAGACCCAGTACTTC
.,.,TRBV4-1,TRBJ2-1,CASSLDRVNEQFF,TGCGCCAGCAGCCTGGACCGAGTCAATGAGCAGTTCTTC
.,once,TRBV13,TRBJ1-1,CASSVTTVNTEAFF,TGTGCCAGCAGCGTTACGACAGTGAACACTGAAGCTTTCTTT
TRBD2,.,TRBV5-6,TRBJ2-1,CASSVGGTSGIYEQFF,TGTGCCAGCAGCGTGGGCGGGACTAGCGGGATTTATGAGCAGTTCTTC
TRBD1,many,TRBV6-1,TRBJ1-2,CASRTFFWDSYGYTF,TGTGCCAGCAGAACTTTTTTCTGGGACAGCTATGGCTACACCTTC
.,.,TRBV30,TRBJ1-1,CAWGRQQNTEAFF,TGTGCCTGGGGAAGACAGCAGAACACTGAAGCTTTCTTT
TRBD1,.,TRBV27,TRBJ2-7,CASSFGTDYEQYF,TGTGCCAGCAGTTTCGGGACAGACTACGAGCAGTACTTC
.,.,TRBV2,TRBJ1-3,CASSEVGNTIYF,TGTGCCAGCAGTGAAGTAGGAAACACCATATATTTT
TRBD1,.,TRBV28,TRBJ2-7,CASSPIARDRVEQYF,TGTGCCAGCAGTCCGATCGCCCGGGACAGGGTCGAGCAGTACTTC
.,.,TRBV5-4,TRBJ1-2,CASSLGEYGYTF,TGTGCCAGCAGCTTGGGCGAGTATGGCTACACCTTC
TRBD2,.,TRBV18,TRBJ2-7,CASSPGLAGNSYEQYF,TGTGCCAGCTCACCCGGACTAGCGGGTAATTCCTACGAGCAGTACTTC
TRBD1,.,TRBV7-9,TRBJ2-2,CASSDRPGQGATGELFF,TGTGCCAGCAGCGATAGACCGGGACAGGGGGCGACCGGGGAGCTGTTTTTT
TRBD1,.,TRBV7-8,TRBJ1-2,CASSSDRGYGYTF,TGTGCCAGCAGCTCCGACAGGGGCTATGGCTACACCTTC
.,.,TRBV28,TRBJ2-1,CASSEASSAPSYNEQFF,TGTGCCAGCAGTGAAGCGTCTAGCGCCCCCTCCTACAATGAGCAGTTCTTC
.,.,TRBV11-1,TRBJ2-7,CASSLGGPYEQYF,TGTGCCAGCAGCTTGGGGGGCCCGTACGAGCAGTACTTC
TRBD2,few,TRBV7-9,TRBJ2-1,CATSSPGAGGRYNEQFF,TGTGCCACCTCCTCCCCTGGGGCGGGAGGACGCTACAATGAGCAGTTCTTC
.,.,TRBV18,TRBJ2-1,CASSPVNPSYNEQFF,TGTGCCAGCTCACCTGTTAACCCCTCCTACAATGAGCAGTTCTTC
TRBD1,.,TRBV30,TRBJ2-1,CAWSVKRGQGYNEQFF,TGTGCCTGGAGTGTAAAGCGAGGACAGGGGTACAATGAGCAGTTCTTC
.,few,TRBV27,TRBJ1-1,CASSSPRQAQAFF,TGTGCCAGCAGTTCGCCCCGGCAGGCTCAAGCTTTCTTT
TRBD2,.,TRBV28,TRBJ2-5,CASSLSAGGETQYF,TGTGCCAGCAGTTTAAGTGCGGGAGGAGAGACCCAGTACTTC
.,few,TRBV7-8,TRBJ2-7,CASSSLGTYEQYF,TGTGCCAGCAGCTCCCTAGGGACCTACGAGCAGTACTTC